The rows below give T cell receptor beta chains drawn from one sample of a study of T-cell reconstitution after alpha-beta-depleted transplantation in children. TCRdb used MiXCR to reprocess the PCR reads, holding one entry per CDR3 protein. The sample holds about 600,000 distinct CDR3 sequences; about 10% are singletons and the top ten take roughly 4%. Here the sequenced sample was PBMCs from the stem cell graft donor, taken from the stem cell graft. These receptors came from a human donor who donated a stem cell graft to a child with acute myeloid leukemia. The CDR3 runs from the conserved cysteine through the conserved F or W. Each record gives: CDR3 DNA, CDR3 protein, J gene, V gene, clone size, D gene. The D gene is left open where the match is weak. Rows may omit the clone size; those that give it use once, few, many or a size class.

CDR3 DNA: TGCAGCGTTGAGGGGCGGGGGACCCTGAACACTGAAGCTTTCTTT; CDR3 protein: CSVEGRGTLNTEAFF; J gene: TRBJ1-1; V gene: TRBV29-1; clone size: few; D gene: NA
CDR3 DNA: TGTGCCAGCTCACCTCTACAGGGCAAAGATCAGCCCCAGCATTTT; CDR3 protein: CASSPLQGKDQPQHF; J gene: TRBJ1-5; V gene: TRBV18; clone size: NA; D gene: NA
CDR3 DNA: TGTGCCAGCAGATTGGGACAGAGTACAGATACGCAGTATTTT; CDR3 protein: CASRLGQSTDTQYF; J gene: TRBJ2-3; V gene: TRBV12-3/TRBV12-4; clone size: few; D gene: TRBD1
CDR3 DNA: TGTGCCAGCAGCGAGTCAGGGGTAAACACCGGGGAGCTGTTTTTT; CDR3 protein: CASSESGVNTGELFF; J gene: TRBJ2-2; V gene: TRBV9; clone size: NA; D gene: NA
CDR3 DNA: TGTGCCAGCAGTTCCTTGGGCAGGCCGAGCTCCTACAATGAGCAGTTCTTC; CDR3 protein: CASSSLGRPSSYNEQFF; J gene: TRBJ2-1; V gene: TRBV12-3/TRBV12-4; clone size: NA; D gene: NA
CDR3 DNA: TGTGCCAGCAGCTTAGATCTGTCCACGCAAGAGACCCAGTACTTC; CDR3 protein: CASSLDLSTQETQYF; J gene: TRBJ2-5; V gene: TRBV11-2; clone size: NA; D gene: NA
CDR3 DNA: TGCGCCAGCAGCCAAGACGGTGGACCTTACGAGCAGTACTTC; CDR3 protein: CASSQDGGPYEQYF; J gene: TRBJ2-7; V gene: TRBV4-3; clone size: few; D gene: NA
CDR3 DNA: TGTGCCAGCTCACGTATCGACTATTACAATGAGCAGTTCTTC; CDR3 protein: CASSRIDYYNEQFF; J gene: TRBJ2-1; V gene: TRBV18; clone size: NA; D gene: NA
CDR3 DNA: TGTGCCAGTAATTCACTAGCGGGAGGCGACAATGAGCAGTTCTTC; CDR3 protein: CASNSLAGGDNEQFF; J gene: TRBJ2-1; V gene: TRBV19; clone size: few; D gene: TRBD2
CDR3 DNA: TGCAGCGGGGATGGACCTAGGGGCACTGAAGCTTTCTTT; CDR3 protein: CSGDGPRGTEAFF; J gene: TRBJ1-1; V gene: TRBV29-1; clone size: NA; D gene: NA
CDR3 DNA: TGCGCCAGCAGCCAAGGACTAGCGGACAATGAGCAGTTCTTC; CDR3 protein: CASSQGLADNEQFF; J gene: TRBJ2-1; V gene: TRBV4-3; clone size: few; D gene: TRBD2
CDR3 DNA: TGTGCCAGCAACTTGCGGACAGGAACCTACAATGAGCAGTTCTTC; CDR3 protein: CASNLRTGTYNEQFF; J gene: TRBJ2-1; V gene: TRBV2; clone size: many; D gene: TRBD1
CDR3 DNA: TGCGCCAGCAGCTTGCAGGTCGCCTACGAGCAGTACTTC; CDR3 protein: CASSLQVAYEQYF; J gene: TRBJ2-7; V gene: TRBV5-1; clone size: many; D gene: NA
CDR3 DNA: TGCGCCAGCAGCCAAGATAGTGTTACGCAGTATTTT; CDR3 protein: CASSQDSVTQYF; J gene: TRBJ2-3; V gene: TRBV4-1; clone size: few; D gene: NA
CDR3 DNA: TGCGCCAGCAGCTCGACCCGGATACCTCAAGAGACCCAGTACTTC; CDR3 protein: CASSSTRIPQETQYF; J gene: TRBJ2-5; V gene: TRBV5-1; clone size: NA; D gene: NA
CDR3 DNA: TGTGCCAGCAGCTTAAGGGGGAGCCTTAGCACAGATACGCAGTATTTT; CDR3 protein: CASSLRGSLSTDTQYF; J gene: TRBJ2-3; V gene: TRBV7-8; clone size: many; D gene: NA
CDR3 DNA: TGCAGTGCTAGAGATTTGGTTTTTAGCTCCTACAATGAGCAGTTCTTC; CDR3 protein: CSARDLVFSSYNEQFF; J gene: TRBJ2-1; V gene: TRBV20-1; clone size: NA; D gene: NA
CDR3 DNA: TGTGCCAGCAGCTGGACAGGCATGAACACTGAAGCTTTCTTT; CDR3 protein: CASSWTGMNTEAFF; J gene: TRBJ1-1; V gene: TRBV7-3; clone size: many; D gene: TRBD1
CDR3 DNA: TGTGCCAGCAGCCCTCGGGAGGGCATTCGGACATATGAGCAGTACTTC; CDR3 protein: CASSPREGIRTYEQYF; J gene: TRBJ2-7; V gene: TRBV7-9; clone size: NA; D gene: TRBD2
CDR3 DNA: TGTGCCAGCAGTGAATCCGGTTCGACAGGGAGGTCTGTGGGGGAGCAGTACTTC; CDR3 protein: CASSESGSTGRSVGEQYF; J gene: TRBJ2-7; V gene: TRBV25-1; clone size: few; D gene: NA
CDR3 DNA: TGCAGTGCTAGTGGACAGGGGAACTCCTACGAGCAGTACTTC; CDR3 protein: CSASGQGNSYEQYF; J gene: TRBJ2-7; V gene: TRBV20-1; clone size: many; D gene: TRBD1
CDR3 DNA: TGCGCCAGCAGCTTGGAACAGTGGTCTAGAAATGAGCAGTTCTTC; CDR3 protein: CASSLEQWSRNEQFF; J gene: TRBJ2-1; V gene: TRBV5-1; clone size: once; D gene: NA
CDR3 DNA: TGTGCCAGCACTTTGGACTTATCGACTAATGAAAAACTGTTTTTT; CDR3 protein: CASTLDLSTNEKLFF; J gene: TRBJ1-4; V gene: TRBV2; clone size: few; D gene: NA
CDR3 DNA: TGTGCCAGCAGTTTATCAGGGTCCCAAGAGACCCAGTACTTC; CDR3 protein: CASSLSGSQETQYF; J gene: TRBJ2-5; V gene: TRBV28; clone size: many; D gene: NA
CDR3 DNA: TGCGCCAGCAGACTCTCATTGGGGGGGGCGACGGTGGCTAATGAAAAACTGTTTTTT; CDR3 protein: CASRLSLGGATVANEKLFF; J gene: TRBJ1-4; V gene: TRBV4-3; clone size: few; D gene: NA
CDR3 DNA: TGTGCCAGCAGTTTACGGACAGGGACGCAGTATTTT; CDR3 protein: CASSLRTGTQYF; J gene: TRBJ2-3; V gene: TRBV12-3/TRBV12-4; clone size: many; D gene: TRBD1
CDR3 DNA: TGTGCCAGCAGCTTAACGGGGGTTCGAAGTGAAAAACTGTTTTTT; CDR3 protein: CASSLTGVRSEKLFF; J gene: TRBJ1-4; V gene: TRBV7-9; clone size: few; D gene: NA
CDR3 DNA: TGTGCCAGCAGCTTGGACGGGCCCCTGTCGGAGCAGTACTTC; CDR3 protein: CASSLDGPLSEQYF; J gene: TRBJ2-7; V gene: TRBV7-9; clone size: NA; D gene: NA
CDR3 DNA: TGCAGTGCTAGAGTTTCGGTAACTGGAAACACCATATATTTT; CDR3 protein: CSARVSVTGNTIYF; J gene: TRBJ1-3; V gene: TRBV20-1; clone size: NA; D gene: NA
CDR3 DNA: TGCGCCAGCAGTTTACGGGACTCCCAGGAACAGTTCTTC; CDR3 protein: CASSLRDSQEQFF; J gene: TRBJ2-1; V gene: TRBV5-1; clone size: few; D gene: NA
CDR3 DNA: TGTGCCAGCTCCGGCGGGGAAGGGAAGCAGTTCTTC; CDR3 protein: CASSGGEGKQFF; J gene: TRBJ2-1; V gene: TRBV2; clone size: NA; D gene: NA
CDR3 DNA: TGTGCCAGCAGTTACTTCAGGGTTGGAGAGACCCAGTACTTC; CDR3 protein: CASSYFRVGETQYF; J gene: TRBJ2-5; V gene: TRBV6-5; clone size: NA; D gene: NA
CDR3 DNA: TGCAGCGTTGATTCAGGGGGCGGCAATCAGCCCCAGCATTTT; CDR3 protein: CSVDSGGGNQPQHF; J gene: TRBJ1-5; V gene: TRBV29-1; clone size: few; D gene: TRBD1
CDR3 DNA: TGTGCCAGCGGGGACGGCTCCTACGAGCAGTACTTC; CDR3 protein: CASGDGSYEQYF; J gene: TRBJ2-7; V gene: TRBV7-9; clone size: many; D gene: NA
CDR3 DNA: TGTGCCACCAGTGATTTGCTTAGCGGGAGGGAGGATGAGCAGTTCTTC; CDR3 protein: CATSDLLSGREDEQFF; J gene: TRBJ2-1; V gene: TRBV24-1; clone size: NA; D gene: TRBD2